This TCR beta chain was sequenced in a study of T cells in localized non-small cell lung cancer. Notes on the study in general: The study sequenced only one region of the tumor. As a result, intratumor heterogeneity could not be excluded and remains possible. In uninvolved adjacent lung, T cell clonality reached its highest value, exceeding tumor. For the top 100 tumor clones, a median roughly 55 also appeared in adjacent lung.

The assay was immunoSEQ multiplex PCR, and TCRdb's table has in-frame clones only and misses some. There are about 2,700 clones in the sample; approximately 28% occur only once, and 12% lies in the top ten. CDR1 is PRHDT and CDR2 is FYEKMQ in the germline V gene (reference sequence). V dropped 6 bases and J dropped 6; count of bases not matched to a gene: 9. This CDR3 is 15 amino acids long. As for this clone: The target antigen is unknown.

The specimen comprised lung tumor tissue, sampled before any cancer treatment. This receptor was identified in a woman between 40 and 69 years old with stage I lung adenocarcinoma. J is TRBJ2-1 and V is TRBV13; 9 positions agree with TRBD2. CDR3 DNA: TGTGCCAGCAGTTTATTAGCGGGAGTGGGCAATGAGCAGTTCTTC. The encoded protein is CASSLLAGVGNEQFF.